This TCR beta chain stems from a study of naive and memory T cell subsets. This clonotype was recorded many times. Its target is not known. Documented treatment: skin biopsy from PPD injection site in Mantoux-positive individual. TCR cDNA received a 3' ligated oligonucleotide that carried a UMI. The SP2 primer and nested alpha and beta constant region primers amplified ligated cDNA in four rounds. TCRdb recomputed calls from the UMI-ligation and nested PCR reads with MiXCR, one row per CDR3 protein. The sample includes tens of thousands of distinct CDR3 sequences, more than 6.5% of them seen just once. Findings and limits, study-wide: TCRs were reportedly recovered from both biopsy types, mostly tuberculin test sites.

Per germline, CDR1 PRHDT and CDR2 FYEKMQ (reference sequence). This CDR3 spans 14 amino acids. The V segment lost 5 bases and the J segment 5 bases; nucleotides outside the gene matches: 5. Here the sequenced sample was skin, taken from a tuberculin skin test site. The rearrangement uses TRBV13 and TRBJ2-7, with 11 bases aligning to TRBD1. The source is an adult in good health. The DNA of the CDR3 is TGTGCCAGCAGCCGGGGACAGGGGGTAGACGAGCAGTACTTC. Its translation is CASSRGQGVDEQYF.